These 9 T cell receptor beta chains were all obtained from the same sample, sequenced in a study of cytomegalovirus exposure and HLA in healthy donors. PCR used 60 Vbeta primers and 13 Jbeta primers. TCRdb's copy holds only in-frame clones and misses some; the assay was immunoSEQ multiplex PCR. The table has roughly 140,000 clones, 79% seen once. Sequencing was performed on PBMCs. The source is a man aged 45-65 years in good health and CMV-seropositive.

This clone turned up a few times. The chain carries TRBV29-1 and TRBJ2-3, with 13 positions matching TRBD2. Trimming at V came to 1 base and at J to 4 bases, leaving 8 bases not matched to a gene. The CDR3 sequence is 17 residues long. Germline values: CDR1 SQVTM, CDR2 ANQGSEA. The DNA of the CDR3 is TGCAGCGTTGAAGTTTGGACTAGCGGGAGTGCGTCAGATACGCAGTATTTT. Encoded protein: CSVEVWTSGSASDTQYF.

The chain couples TRBV2 to TRBJ2-5; tentative D call: TRBD1 (5 bases). The DNA end is a closer match to TRBJ2-7, so the J assignment may be wrong. The length of the CDR3 is 11 residues. Germline CDR1 and CDR2: SNHLY and FYNNEI. CDR3 in DNA: TGTGCCAGCAGACAGGTCTACGAGCAGTACTTC. Translation: CASRQVYEQYF.

This chain links TRBV5-6 with TRBJ2-3, with D perhaps matching TRBD1 (6 bases). Trimming cost V 3 bases and J 3 bases, with 8 bases left between them. Looked up from germline, CDR1 is SGHDT and CDR2 is YYEEEE. The CDR3 length is 13 residues. Here the CDR3 DNA reads TGTGCCAGCAGCTCGGACAGAACAGATACGCAGTATTTT. It codes for CASSSDRTDTQYF.

The chain has TRBV27 and TRBJ1-2; a weak D match, TRBD1 (6 bases). With 8 bases removed from V and 6 bases from J, the gap between germline ends came to 10 bases. CDR1 is MNHEY, CDR2 SMNVEV, per germline (reference sequence). This CDR3 has 11 amino acids. CDR3 loop: CASGTGHGYTF. CDR3 nucleotides: TGTGCCAGCGGAACAGGGCATGGCTACACCTTC.

This clone was seen just once. V gene TRBV28 combines with J gene TRBJ1-2; the match to TRBD1 covers 7 bases. J was trimmed by 5 bases and V by 8 bases; bases with no gene match: 11. This CDR3 has 14 amino acids. Germline loops: CDR1 MDHEN, CDR2 SYDVKM. The CDR3 region has the DNA TGTGCCAGCTCACCCGGGACAGAACCTTATGGCTACACCTTC. Protein product: CASSPGTEPYGYTF.

The V gene is TRBV5-6, the J gene TRBJ2-1; 8 nucleotides align to TRBD2. CDR1 is SGHDT, CDR2 YYEEEE, per germline. The trim removed 4 bases at V and 10 bases at J, leaving 13 bases unmatched. The CDR3 is made up of 15 amino acids. The CDR3 protein is CASSAPPLAGREQFF. CDR3 DNA: TGTGCCAGCAGCGCCCCCCCCCTAGCGGGTCGGGAGCAGTTCTTC.

J is TRBJ2-2 and V is TRBV7-9; tentative D call: TRBD2 (5 bases). The V end was cut by 5 bases, the J end by 6 bases, with 7 bases between. This CDR3 has 12 amino acids. The germline V gene encodes CDR1 SEHNR and CDR2 FQNEAQ (reference sequence). CDR3 loop: CASSEGPGELFF. DNA of the CDR3: TGTGCCAGCAGCGAGGGCCCCGGGGAGCTGTTTTTT.

There are a few counts of this clone. The V gene is TRBV7-2, the J gene TRBJ1-2; TRBD1 matches 8 bases. Germline assignment: CDR1 SGHTA and CDR2 FQGNSA. The CDR3 has 14 amino acids. With 5 bases clipped from V and 0 bases from J, the junction kept 2 bases outside the gene matches. The CDR3: CASSPQGANYGYTF. The CDR3 bases are TGTGCCAGCAGCCCACAGGGGGCTAACTATGGCTACACCTTC. The full variable domain, in which reference TRBV7-2 and TRBJ1-2 provide the parts outside the CDR3, is GAGVSQSPSNKVTEKGKDVELRCDPISGHTALYWYRQSLGQGLEFLIYFQGNSAPDKSGLPSDRFSAERTGGSVSTLTIQRTQQEDSAVYLCASSPQGANYGYTFGSGTRLTVV.

The chain joins TRBV6-6 to TRBJ2-7; 12 bases are shared with TRBD2. V shed 6 bases and J 2 bases; nucleotides not matched to a gene: 5. The CDR3 has 15 residues. Germline CDR1 reads MNHNY; CDR2 reads SVGAGI (reference sequence). The CDR3 region is CASSPLAGGAYEQYF. CDR3 nucleotide sequence: TGTGCCAGCAGCCCCCTAGCGGGAGGGGCCTACGAGCAGTACTTC.